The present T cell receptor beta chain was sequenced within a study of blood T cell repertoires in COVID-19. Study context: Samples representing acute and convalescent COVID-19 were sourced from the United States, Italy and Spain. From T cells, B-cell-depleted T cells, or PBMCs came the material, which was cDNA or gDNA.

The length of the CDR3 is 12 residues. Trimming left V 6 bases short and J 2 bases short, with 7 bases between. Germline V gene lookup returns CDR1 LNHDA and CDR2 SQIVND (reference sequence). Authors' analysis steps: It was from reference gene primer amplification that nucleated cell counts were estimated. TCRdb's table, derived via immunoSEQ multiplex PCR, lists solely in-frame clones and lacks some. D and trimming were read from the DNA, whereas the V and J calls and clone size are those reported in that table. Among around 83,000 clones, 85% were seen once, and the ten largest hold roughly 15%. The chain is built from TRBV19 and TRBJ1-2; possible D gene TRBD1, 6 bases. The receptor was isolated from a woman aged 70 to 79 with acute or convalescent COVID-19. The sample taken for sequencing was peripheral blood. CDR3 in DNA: TGTGCCAGTAGCGGACAGAACTATGGCTACACCTTC. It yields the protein CASSGQNYGYTF.